This is a list of T cell receptor beta chains from one sample in a study of control samples from healthy donors and cancer patients. Method: immunoSEQ multiplex PCR; TCRdb's copy keeps in-frame clones and lacks some. Of approximately 100,000 clones listed, around nine tenths are singletons. The sample consisted of blood. These TCRs come from a human donor in good health. The donor label of this sample is uncertain. Each CDR3 is given with its conserved first and last residue. A D gene is named only where the DNA matches it firmly. Clone size, where shown, is once, few, many, or a class for clones that have expanded.

size: NA
D: TRBD2
V: TRBV5-8
J: TRBJ2-5
DNA: TGTGCCAGCAGCGGCCGCCTAGCGGGGGGTTTAGAGACCCAGTACTTC
CDR3: CASSGRLAGGLETQYF

size: NA
D: NA
V: TRBV19
J: TRBJ2-5
DNA: TGTGCCAGTGGGGGAGCACAAGAGACCCAGTACTTC
CDR3: CASGGAQETQYF

size: NA
D: NA
V: TRBV29-1
J: TRBJ2-3
DNA: TGCACCACCTCGAGGCGGGAAAGGAGAGATACGCAGTATTTT
CDR3: CTTSRRERRDTQYF

size: NA
D: NA
V: TRBV7-2
J: TRBJ2-3
DNA: TGTGCCAGCAGCTTTTTGGGGGGGGCGACAGATACGCAGTATTTT
CDR3: CASSFLGGATDTQYF

size: few
D: NA
V: TRBV5-1
J: TRBJ2-2
DNA: TGCGCCAGCAAAGGGGGCCTGGGGACTGGGGAGCTGTTTTTT
CDR3: CASKGGLGTGELFF

size: NA
D: TRBD1
V: TRBV25-1
J: TRBJ2-1
DNA: TGTGCCAGCAGTGAAATGAGGACAGGGGTGGACAATGAGCAGTTCTTC
CDR3: CASSEMRTGVDNEQFF

size: NA
D: NA
V: TRBV19
J: TRBJ1-5
DNA: TGTGCCAGTAGTATACCTACTTGGCGATACGGCAGTAGCAATCAGCCCCAGCATTTT
CDR3: CASSIPTWRYGSSNQPQHF

size: NA
D: NA
V: TRBV5-1
J: TRBJ2-7
DNA: TGCGCCAGCAGCTTGACGGCAGGGCAAATTTACGAGCAGTACTTC
CDR3: CASSLTAGQIYEQYF

size: NA
D: NA
V: TRBV18
J: TRBJ2-1
DNA: TGTGCCAGCTCACTGAAGCCAGGGGCGGACAATGAGCAGTTCTTC
CDR3: CASSLKPGADNEQFF

size: NA
D: NA
V: TRBV2
J: TRBJ1-1
DNA: TGTGCCAGCAGTGGACTAACCATGAACACTGAAGCTTTCTTT
CDR3: CASSGLTMNTEAFF

size: NA
D: TRBD2
V: TRBV5-5
J: TRBJ2-1
DNA: TGTGCCAGCAGCTTGATGCTAGCGGGGTTTCAAAATGAGCAGTTCTTC
CDR3: CASSLMLAGFQNEQFF

size: once
D: TRBD1
V: TRBV28
J: TRBJ2-7
DNA: TGTGCCGGCCGACGGACAGGTACTTACGAGCAGTACTTC
CDR3: CAGRRTGTYEQYF

size: NA
D: NA
V: TRBV28
J: TRBJ2-7
DNA: TGTGCCAGCACGTTTAGAGGCCCGCTGGACGAGCAGTACTTC
CDR3: CASTFRGPLDEQYF

size: NA
D: NA
V: TRBV5-6
J: TRBJ1-6
DNA: TGTGCCAGCAGCTATAGGGGGGGCGGCTATAATTCACCCCTCCACTTT
CDR3: CASSYRGGGYNSPLHF

size: NA
D: NA
V: TRBV19
J: TRBJ1-5
DNA: TGTGCCAGTAGTACATTACCGGGACCGAACAATCAGCCCCAGCATTTT
CDR3: CASSTLPGPNNQPQHF

size: NA
D: NA
V: TRBV19
J: TRBJ1-3
DNA: TGTGCCAGTAGCGACTCGGGGAGAAACACCATATATTTT
CDR3: CASSDSGRNTIYF

size: NA
D: TRBD1
V: TRBV6-5
J: TRBJ1-2
DNA: TGTGCCAGCAGTTACTCACAGGGGCGTGGTGGCTACACCTTC
CDR3: CASSYSQGRGGYTF

size: once
D: NA
V: TRBV10-3
J: TRBJ1-5
DNA: TGTGCCATCAGTGAACGGGTCGGTCAGCCCCAGCATTTT
CDR3: CAISERVGQPQHF

size: once
D: NA
V: TRBV13
J: TRBJ2-7
DNA: TGTGCCAGCACCTCGGCGGGGGCCAGATACGAGCAGTACTTC
CDR3: CASTSAGARYEQYF

size: NA
D: NA
V: TRBV19
J: TRBJ2-7
DNA: TGTGCCAGTAGTATGGGGGACGAGGGGATCTACGAGCAGTACTTC
CDR3: CASSMGDEGIYEQYF

size: NA
D: NA
V: TRBV6-5
J: TRBJ2-3
DNA: TGTGCCAGCGCGCATGCGCCCATGAGCACAGATACGCAGTATTTT
CDR3: CASAHAPMSTDTQYF

size: NA
D: NA
V: TRBV7-2
J: TRBJ1-3
DNA: TGTGCCAGCAGCTTAGTTATGACCTCTGGAAACACCATATATTTT
CDR3: CASSLVMTSGNTIYF

size: NA
D: TRBD1
V: TRBV7-6
J: TRBJ1-2
DNA: TGTGCCAGCAGCTCGTCCGGGACAGGGGGAGACTATGGCTACACCTTC
CDR3: CASSSSGTGGDYGYTF

size: once
D: NA
V: TRBV21-1
J: TRBJ1-2
DNA: TGTGCCAGCAGCAAGGACTTTAATGGCTACACCTTC
CDR3: CASSKDFNGYTF

size: NA
D: TRBD1
V: TRBV6-4
J: TRBJ1-1
DNA: TGTGCCAGCAGTGCCTCCCCCGGACAGGCTGAAGCTTTCTTT
CDR3: CASSASPGQAEAFF

size: NA
D: NA
V: TRBV10-3
J: TRBJ1-1
DNA: TGTGCCACGAAGACAGACATGAACACTGAAGCTTTCTTT
CDR3: CATKTDMNTEAFF

size: NA
D: NA
V: TRBV5-4
J: TRBJ2-7
DNA: TGTGCCAGCAGCTTGCCCGACAGCCCCTCCTACGAGCAGTACTTC
CDR3: CASSLPDSPSYEQYF

size: NA
D: NA
V: TRBV5-1
J: TRBJ2-2
DNA: TGCGCCAGCAGCCGACGCGAACAGGGAATCGGGGAGCTGTTTTTT
CDR3: CASSRREQGIGELFF

size: NA
D: NA
V: TRBV21-1
J: TRBJ2-1
DNA: TGTGCCAGCAGTTCCAGTTTCGGAAGGAGACAGGCGTACAATGAGCAGTTCTTC
CDR3: CASSSSFGRRQAYNEQFF

size: NA
D: TRBD1
V: TRBV27
J: TRBJ2-3
DNA: TGTGCCAGTCGGACAGGCTTCTCCCCCACAGATACGCAGTATTTT
CDR3: CASRTGFSPTDTQYF

size: once
D: NA
V: TRBV9
J: TRBJ1-3
DNA: TGTGCCAGCAGCGTTGGGTCAGGCTCCACTGGAAACACCATATATTTT
CDR3: CASSVGSGSTGNTIYF

size: few
D: NA
V: TRBV19
J: TRBJ2-7
DNA: TGTGCCAGTAGTATTGAGGGCAGGCAATTTTCCTACGAGCAGTACTTC
CDR3: CASSIEGRQFSYEQYF

size: once
D: NA
V: TRBV2
J: TRBJ2-7
DNA: TGTGCCAGCATTCCAACAGGGCCCTTCTACGAGCAGTACTTC
CDR3: CASIPTGPFYEQYF

size: NA
D: NA
V: TRBV30
J: TRBJ2-7
DNA: TGTGCCTGGAGTGCCAGAACAGGGAAATACGAGCAGTACTTC
CDR3: CAWSARTGKYEQYF

size: NA
D: NA
V: TRBV12-5
J: TRBJ2-7
DNA: TGTGCTAGTGGTTCCGCAACCACATTAAAGTCGAGTTACGAGCAGTACTTC
CDR3: CASGSATTLKSSYEQYF

size: NA
D: NA
V: TRBV7-3
J: TRBJ2-5
DNA: TGTGCCAGCAGCTTAACGCAGGGAACACAAGAGACCCAGTACTTC
CDR3: CASSLTQGTQETQYF

size: NA
D: NA
V: TRBV19
J: TRBJ1-3
DNA: TGTGCCAGTACGCGAATCTCTGGAAACACCATATATTTT
CDR3: CASTRISGNTIYF

size: NA
D: NA
V: TRBV6-6
J: TRBJ1-1
DNA: TGTGCCAGCAGTTCCACGACAGTTGAAGCTTTCTTT
CDR3: CASSSTTVEAFF

size: NA
D: TRBD1
V: TRBV10-2
J: TRBJ2-7
DNA: TGCGCCAGCAGACCCGGGACAGGCTACGAGCAGTACTTC
CDR3: CASRPGTGYEQYF

size: NA
D: TRBD1
V: TRBV18
J: TRBJ2-2
DNA: TGTGCCAGCTCGTACGGACAGGGGAATAACGGGGAGCTGTTTTTT
CDR3: CASSYGQGNNGELFF

size: NA
D: NA
V: TRBV18
J: TRBJ2-7
DNA: TGTGCCAGCCGAATAGGGGATACCTACGAGCAGTACTTC
CDR3: CASRIGDTYEQYF

size: NA
D: NA
V: TRBV28
J: TRBJ1-5
DNA: TGTGCCAGCAGCCCGCCCCAGCGAAATCAGCCCCAGCATTTT
CDR3: CASSPPQRNQPQHF

size: NA
D: NA
V: TRBV4-1
J: TRBJ2-3
DNA: TGCGCCAGCAGCCTGCATCAGCCCACAGATACGCAGTATTTT
CDR3: CASSLHQPTDTQYF

size: NA
D: NA
V: TRBV5-6
J: TRBJ1-3
DNA: TGTGCCAGCAGCTTCGTGTCAGGCACCATATATTTT
CDR3: CASSFVSGTIYF

size: once
D: NA
V: TRBV6-6
J: TRBJ2-7
DNA: TGTGCCAGCAGTTACCCCGTGAGAGAGCAGTACTTC
CDR3: CASSYPVREQYF

size: NA
D: NA
V: TRBV28
J: TRBJ1-5
DNA: TGTGCCAGCACCCGGTCAGGGTTTAATCAGCCCCAGCATTTT
CDR3: CASTRSGFNQPQHF